Following are 18 T cell receptor beta chains from one sample sequenced in a study of cytomegalovirus exposure and HLA in healthy donors (dated by TCRdb to the late 2010s). To prepare the library, the immunoSEQ multiplex PCR assay was applied. For the multiplex PCR, a mixture combining 60 forward primers for TCR Vbeta segments and 13 reverse primers for TCR Jbeta segments was used. As stored in TCRdb, this immuneACCESS dataset retains in-frame rearrangements with V and J assigned. A fraction of the clones does not appear; measured against another copy, unresolved V genes explain less than half of the discrepancy, and the remainder lacks a known reason. For this sample there are around 150,000 clones; nearly 80% appear just once. The ten largest clones capture 2.2% of the sample. Sequencing was performed on PBMCs. These receptors were taken from a man aged 25-40 years in good health and CMV-seronegative.

This clone was picked up one time. The chain uses TRBV7-2 and TRBJ1-1; maybe TRBD1 (5 bases). This CDR3 is 15 amino acids long. The V gene lost 1 base and the J gene lost 3 bases, with 12 bases spanning the gap. Germline values: CDR1 SGHTA, CDR2 FQGNSA. The CDR3 DNA reads TGTGCCAGCAGCTTAGTTTACGGAGGGGACACTGAAGCTTTCTTT. Its translation: CASSLVYGGDTEAFF.

This clone was seen just once. The chain combines TRBV7-9 with TRBJ2-5, with a possible D match to TRBD2 (6 bases). Trimming took off 5 bases at V and 4 bases at J, with 14 bases between the two ends. The CDR3 length is 14 residues. Germline CDR1 SEHNR, CDR2 FQNEAQ (reference sequence). The DNA of the CDR3 is TGTGCCAGCAGCCAGGAAGGTAGCGGAGAGACCCAGTACTTC. This codes for CASSQEGSGETQYF.

This clone showed up just once. The chain employs TRBV7-7 and TRBJ2-3; a possible D gene is TRBD1 (5 bases). This CDR3 is 13 amino acids long. The V gene lost 4 bases and the J gene lost 2 bases, with 7 bases spanning the gap. Germline V gene lookup returns CDR1 SSHAT and CDR2 FNYEAQ (reference sequence). CDR3: CASSSRVTDTQYF. CDR3 coding DNA: TGTGCCAGCAGCTCCAGGGTCACAGATACGCAGTATTTT.

V usage is TRBV6-5 and J usage is TRBJ2-7, with 7 nucleotides matching TRBD2. Germline values: CDR1 MNHEY, CDR2 SVGAGI. CDR3 length equals 15 residues. Unmatched junction bases numbered 9, after V lost 7 bases and J lost 0 bases. Here the CDR3 DNA reads TGTGCCAGCAAATACCTAGCGGTAAACTCCTACGAGCAGTACTTC. Translation: CASKYLAVNSYEQYF.

The rearrangement joins TRBV7-9 to TRBJ2-7; 7 nucleotides match TRBD1. The CDR3 has 14 residues. Germline lookup yields CDR1 SEHNR and CDR2 FQNEAQ (reference sequence). J was trimmed by 6 bases and V by 5 bases; bases with no gene match: 10. CDR3 nucleotide sequence: TGTGCCAGCAGCCGGGGACAGTACCAGACCGAGCAGTACTTC. This sequence encodes CASSRGQYQTEQYF.

The V gene is TRBV30, the J gene TRBJ2-2; possible D gene TRBD1, 6 bases. Trimming removed 5 bases at V and 6 bases at J, with 7 bases between. The CDR3 covers 11 residues. CDR1 and CDR2 (germline): GTSNPN, SVGIG (reference sequence). CDR3 nucleotide sequence: TGTGCCTGGGCAGGGGCCGGGGAGCTGTTTTTT. Amino acid sequence: CAWAGAGELFF.

This sequence joins TRBV13 and TRBJ2-1, with D perhaps TRBD2 (6 bases). Germline V gives CDR1 PRHDT, CDR2 FYEKMQ (reference sequence). V gave up 4 bases and J gave up 0 bases, with 16 bases separating them. CDR3 length equals 17 residues. The CDR3 sequence is CASSSWGGASSYNEQFF. The CDR3 DNA sequence: TGTGCCAGCAGCTCCTGGGGCGGGGCAAGCTCCTACAATGAGCAGTTCTTC.

This sequence joins TRBV6-1 and TRBJ2-1; 7 positions agree with TRBD2. Germline values: CDR1 MNHNS, CDR2 SASEGT. V was pared by 8 bases and J by 12 bases, with 13 bases of the junction left unmatched. The CDR3 runs to 13 residues. The CDR3 DNA follows: TGTGCCAGCCGGCGGCTAGCGGAGCCTTGGCAGTTCTTC. Amino acid sequence: CASRRLAEPWQFF.

The chain carries TRBV28 and TRBJ2-7; the match to TRBD1 covers 9 bases. V gave up 6 bases and J gave up 3 bases; unmatched junction bases: 9. The CDR3 contains 15 residues. Germline CDR1 is MDHEN and CDR2 is SYDVKM. The CDR3 spells CASSSQGTGYYEQYF. In DNA form, the CDR3 reads TGTGCCAGCAGCTCCCAGGGGACAGGGTACTACGAGCAGTACTTC.

This clone has just a few counts. V is TRBV6-1 and J is TRBJ1-1, with a weak D call TRBD1 (5 bases). V gave up 0 bases and J gave up 11 bases, with 13 bases separating them. Germline CDR1 reads MNHNS; CDR2 reads SASEGT. This CDR3 comprises 13 residues. CDR3 loop: CASSEAGGRKAFF. The CDR3 DNA is TGTGCCAGCAGTGAAGCGGGGGGGAGAAAGGCTTTCTTT.

The CDR3, as DNA: TGTGCCAGCAGTTACGATCGGCAGGGTCGTCAGCCCCAGCATTTT. Amino acid sequence: CASSYDRQGRQPQHF. The gene calls are TRBV6-6 and TRBJ1-5; TRBD1 might be the D (5 bases). The CDR3 is 15 residues long. Germline CDR1 and CDR2: MNHNY and SVGAGI (reference sequence). V dropped 2 bases and J dropped 6 bases, with 14 bases sitting between them.

The chain uses TRBV10-2 and TRBJ2-1; 14 bases are shared with TRBD2. Germline assignment: CDR1 WSHSY and CDR2 SAAADI. This CDR3 is built from 22 residues. With 5 bases clipped from V and 5 bases from J, the junction kept 23 bases outside the gene matches. The DNA for the CDR3 is TGCGCCAGCAGTTGGGGACTAGCGGGAGTCGGCCGCTACCGTCGATTAAACAATGAGCAGTTCTTC. It translates to CASSWGLAGVGRYRRLNNEQFF.

This clone was picked up a small number of times. The chain has TRBV2 and TRBJ1-1; no clear D gene. The CDR3 is made up of 12 amino acids. V was clipped by 2 bases and J by 10 bases, with 11 bases between them. Germline V lookup: CDR1 SNHLY, CDR2 FYNNEI. CDR3 nucleotides: TGTGCCAGCAGTGAATCCTCCCCGAGAGCTTTCTTT. Its translation: CASSESSPRAFF.

The V and J genes are TRBV29-1 and TRBJ2-7; 8 positions match TRBD1. The trim removed 7 bases at V and 3 bases at J, leaving 11 bases unmatched. Germline V lookup: CDR1 SQVTM, CDR2 ANQGSEA. The length of the CDR3 is 14 residues. The CDR3 region has the DNA TGCAGCGGAGCCGACAGGGGAGATATCTACGAGCAGTACTTC. It is translated as CSGADRGDIYEQYF.

This clone was counted between two and nine times. The chain employs TRBV7-9 and TRBJ1-1; 7 bases are a match to TRBD1. CDR1 is SEHNR and CDR2 is FQNEAQ in the germline V gene (reference sequence). The CDR3 covers 15 residues. With V trimmed by 5 bases and J by 6 bases, 12 bases remained unmatched. CDR3 protein: CASSQRAGGIAEAFF. In DNA form, the CDR3 reads TGTGCCAGCAGCCAAAGGGCAGGGGGGATTGCTGAAGCTTTCTTT.

This clone was detected once. This sequence joins TRBV1 and TRBJ1-3. TRBV1 is reported as a pseudogene. The length of the CDR3 is 16 residues. The DNA of the CDR3 is TGCACCAGCAGAAAAGGAGGAGGTAGGTCTGGAAACACCATATATTTT. Its protein is CTSRKGGGRSGNTIYF.

V and J are TRBV11-1 and TRBJ2-3; 10 bases are shared with TRBD2. V was clipped by 2 bases and J by 2 bases; unmatched bases: 4. The CDR3 covers 16 residues. From germline, CDR1 is SGHAT and CDR2 FQDESV (reference sequence). This CDR3 reads CASSLPAGGDTDTQYF. CDR3 DNA sequence: TGTGCCAGCAGCTTACCAGCGGGAGGGGACACAGATACGCAGTATTTT.

This clone was counted a single time. The chain has TRBV28 and TRBJ2-5; 9 bases fit TRBD1. This CDR3 comprises 17 residues. The ends lost 8 bases at V and 1 base at J; junction bases unmatched: 14. CDR1 MDHEN and CDR2 SYDVKM come from the germline V gene. CDR3 sequence: CASRTPEGTGFQETQYF. Written as DNA, the CDR3 is TGTGCCAGCCGCACCCCTGAGGGGACAGGGTTCCAAGAGACCCAGTACTTC.